The T cell receptor beta chain under discussion was sequenced for a study of blood T cells in healthy people across ages (dated by TCRdb to about 2015). For the wider study: In model experiments, roughly one uniquely barcoded TCR beta cDNA molecule per two T cells was captured by template switching. The study measured age-related changes in TCR beta repertoire diversity using deep sequencing normalized with unique cDNA molecular identifiers. Donors were grouped into four age groups: young (average roughly 17 years), middle-aged (around 39), aged (62) and long-lived (about 82). To avoid experimental bias, donors of different ages were distributed randomly across sequencing lanes. Two additional independent replicas of 1 million unique cDNA reads from the same blood draw were analyzed for two donors (one aged 18 to 29 and one aged 80 or older). General study outcomes and caveats: Because the CMV infection status of the donors was unknown, age-related changes in expanded clonotypes may potentially have been confounded. Bulk unsorted PBMC profiling prevented conclusive comparison of naive and antigen-experienced compartments. Observed TCR beta diversity per million T cells fell roughly linearly with age, and a significant reduction was already apparent by age around 40. Estimates of total diversity from one million sequenced T cells were regarded as lower bounds and underestimates. Compared with the aged group, the long-lived group had more naive CD4+ T cells, fewer expanded clones and increased TCR diversity, suggesting age selection. There was a strong correlation between observed TCR beta diversity and the percentage of naive T cells measured by flow cytometry.

Reading from cysteine to phenylalanine, the CDR3 counts 13 amino acids. Only CDR3 DNA remains: 39 bases, in frame from the first base. CDR1 and CDR2, looked up from the germline V gene, are MNHEY and SVGAGI. V is shortened by 6 bases, J by 3 bases, and the region joining them spans 12 bases. This clonotype was seen only a few times. There is no known antigen for this receptor. Base qualities are not provided; no much larger clone lies one nucleotide away. The donors were 40 or so Caucasian individuals from Russia, aged roughly 6 to 100 years, who were systemically healthy. Around 9.9 milliliters of peripheral blood were collected from each donor into EDTA-treated Vacutainer tubes. Ficoll-Paque density-gradient centrifugation was used to isolate PBMCs, with at least 6 million obtained per sample. Total RNA, at least 6 micrograms per sample, was extracted from PBMCs with Trizol reagent. For every donor, an aliquot of PBMCs went through flow cytometry to measure the percentages of naive CD45RAhigh/CD27high T cells.

The library was prepared using 5' RACE. The sample was run on an Illumina HiSeq 2500. A second about 7 to 11 cycle PCR used a sample-barcoded 5' primer and a J-beta primer mix. A template-switch 5' adaptor carrying 12 random nucleotides introduced a unique molecular identifier onto each TCR beta cDNA molecule. At least 2.5 million CDR3-containing paired-end reads were obtained from each sample. The Mint cDNA synthesis kit, primed by a TRBC-specific oligonucleotide, was used to synthesize first-strand cDNA from all RNA. All cDNA was treated with uracil-DNA glycosylase and then went through a first 18-cycle PCR with the universal primers M1SS and BC2_uni_R. On the study's bioinformatics: Each sample was normalized by randomly selecting 1 million high-quality reads, each carrying a distinct molecular identifier. Reads with shared molecular identifiers were discarded instead of being binned into consensus sequences. MiTCR, with a Q25 quality threshold and the strictest error-elimination algorithm, was used for CDR3 identification, clonotype clustering and error correction. A nonparametric unseen species model with Euler transformation was used to estimate a lower bound on total TCR beta diversity. In-frame beta chains were kept once TCRdb had trimmed the public reads at Q25 with fastp and called clones with MiXCR. Every entry covers one CDR3 protein and lists the most common genes and DNA from its rows. Here the V and J calls rest on TCRdb's processing, not on the authors' analysis. In this sample the table shows about 1 million distinct CDR3 sequences, around 45% of which occur a single time. Approximately 17% of the sample lies in the top ten.

The rearrangement combines TRBV6-5 with TRBJ2-7; no D gene is confidently identified. Sequencing was done on a sample of blood. The TCR was taken from an older woman in good health. The CDR3 sequence is CASRPPGIYEQYF. The DNA reads as follows: TGTGCCAGCAGGCCTCCTGGGATCTACGAGCAGTACTTC.